The source of this TCR beta chain is a study of T-cell reconstitution after alpha-beta-depleted transplantation in children. During its preparation, the TCRbeta library received unique molecular identifiers. One entry per CDR3 protein, called by TCRdb with MiXCR from the PCR reads. This repertoire shows just over 350,000 distinct CDR3 sequences, roughly 13% found once; its top ten account for 3.5% to 4.5%. The germline V gene encodes CDR1 LGHDT and CDR2 YNNKEL (reference sequence). Trimming pared 0 bases from V and 1 base from J, leaving 6 bases between. The CDR3 extends over 14 amino acids. This clonotype was recorded many times.

The sample in question was PBMCs, obtained from the stem cell graft. The V call is TRBV3-1, the J call TRBJ1-1, with D unclear. This TCR came from a human donor who donated a stem cell graft to a child with Fanconi anemia. The CDR3 spells CASSQDEGNTEAFF. CDR3 coding DNA: TGTGCCAGCAGCCAAGACGAAGGGAACACTGAAGCTTTCTTT.